Shown below are 2 T cell receptor beta chains from a single sample sequenced in a study of cytomegalovirus exposure and HLA in healthy donors. PCR used 60 Vbeta primers and 13 Jbeta primers. TCRdb's copy holds only in-frame clones and misses some; the assay was immunoSEQ multiplex PCR. This repertoire shows more than 95,000 clones, about 79% found once; its top ten account for roughly 6%. Sequencing used PBMCs. The receptors come from a man in his 60s in good health and CMV-seropositive.

The CDR3 loop is CASSFLPGQGYEQYF. DNA for the CDR3: TGTGCCAGCAGTTTTCTACCGGGACAGGGGTACGAGCAGTACTTC. V is TRBV27 and J is TRBJ2-7; TRBD1 matches at 10 bases. Germline-derived CDR1 and CDR2 are MNHEY and SMNVEV (reference sequence). Trimming took 3 bases from V and 4 from J; bases not matched to a gene: 6. CDR3 length: 15 residues.

This chain uses TRBV7-9 with TRBJ1-2; 7 bases align to TRBD1. The CDR3 length is 14 residues. V shed 7 bases and J 7 bases; nucleotides not matched to a gene: 12. Germline V gene data show CDR1 as SEHNR and CDR2 as FQNEAQ (reference sequence). CDR3 sequence: CASTPLTGSGGYTF. CDR3 sequence (DNA): TGTGCCAGCACCCCCTTGACAGGGAGCGGTGGCTACACCTTC.